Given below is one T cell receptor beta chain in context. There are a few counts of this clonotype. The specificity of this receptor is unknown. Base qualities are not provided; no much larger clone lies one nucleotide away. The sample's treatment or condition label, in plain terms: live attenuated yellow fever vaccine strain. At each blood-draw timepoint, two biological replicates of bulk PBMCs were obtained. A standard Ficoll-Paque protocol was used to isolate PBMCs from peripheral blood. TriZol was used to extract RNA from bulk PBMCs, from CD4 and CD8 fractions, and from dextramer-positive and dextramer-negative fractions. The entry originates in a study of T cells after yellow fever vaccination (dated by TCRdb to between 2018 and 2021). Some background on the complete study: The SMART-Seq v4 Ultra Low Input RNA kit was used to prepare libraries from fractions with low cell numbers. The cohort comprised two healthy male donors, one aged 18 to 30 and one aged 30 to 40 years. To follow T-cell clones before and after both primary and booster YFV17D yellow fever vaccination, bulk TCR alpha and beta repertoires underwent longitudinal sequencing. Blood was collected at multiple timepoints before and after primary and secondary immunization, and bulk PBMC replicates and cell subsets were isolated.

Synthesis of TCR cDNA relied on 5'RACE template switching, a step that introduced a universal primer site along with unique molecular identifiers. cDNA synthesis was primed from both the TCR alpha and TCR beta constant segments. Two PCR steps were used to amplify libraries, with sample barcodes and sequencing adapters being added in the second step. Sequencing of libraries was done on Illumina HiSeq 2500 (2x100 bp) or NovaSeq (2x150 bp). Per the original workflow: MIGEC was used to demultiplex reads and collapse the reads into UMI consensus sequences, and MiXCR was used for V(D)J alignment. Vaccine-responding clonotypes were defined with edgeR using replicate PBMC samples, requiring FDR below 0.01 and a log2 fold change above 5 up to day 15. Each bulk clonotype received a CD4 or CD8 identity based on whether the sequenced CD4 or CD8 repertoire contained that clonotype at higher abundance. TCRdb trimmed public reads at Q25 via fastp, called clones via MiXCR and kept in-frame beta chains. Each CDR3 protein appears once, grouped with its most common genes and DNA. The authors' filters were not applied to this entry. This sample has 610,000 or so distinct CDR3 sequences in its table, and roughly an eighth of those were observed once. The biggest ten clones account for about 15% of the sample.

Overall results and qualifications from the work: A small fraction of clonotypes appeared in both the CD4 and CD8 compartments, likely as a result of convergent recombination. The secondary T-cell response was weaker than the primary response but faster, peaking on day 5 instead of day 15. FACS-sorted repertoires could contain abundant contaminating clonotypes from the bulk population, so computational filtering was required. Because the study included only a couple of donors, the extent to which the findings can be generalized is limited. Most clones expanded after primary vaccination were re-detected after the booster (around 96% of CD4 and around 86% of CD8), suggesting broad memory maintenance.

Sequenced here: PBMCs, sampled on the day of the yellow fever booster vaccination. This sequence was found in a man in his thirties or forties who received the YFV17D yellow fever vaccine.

The CDR3 region reads CASSLALGQLTDTQYF. The DNA reads TGTGCCAGCAGCTTAGCTTTGGGACAGCTCACAGATACGCAGTATTTT. The chain links TRBV7-8 with TRBJ2-3, and 7 bases in between align with TRBD1. The V end gives up 0 bases and the J end 2 bases, leaving 5 bases in the junction not matched to a gene. The CDR3 sequence holds 16 residues, the cysteine and phenylalanine included. Of all the DNA, just the CDR3 is kept, 48 bases in frame from base 1. CDR1 and CDR2 were assigned from the germline V gene as SGHVS and FQNEAQ.